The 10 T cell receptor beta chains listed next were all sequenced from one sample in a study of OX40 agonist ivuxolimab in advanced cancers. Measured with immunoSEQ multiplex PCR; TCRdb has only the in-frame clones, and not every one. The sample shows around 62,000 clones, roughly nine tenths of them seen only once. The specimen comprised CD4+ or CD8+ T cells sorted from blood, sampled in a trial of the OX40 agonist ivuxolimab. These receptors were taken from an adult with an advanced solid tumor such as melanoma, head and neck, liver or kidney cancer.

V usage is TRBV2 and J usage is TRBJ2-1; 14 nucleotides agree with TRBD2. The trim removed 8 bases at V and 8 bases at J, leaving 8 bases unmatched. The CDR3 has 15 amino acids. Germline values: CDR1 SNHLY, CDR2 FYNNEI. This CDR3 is CASSGTSGSSDEQFF. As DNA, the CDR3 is TGTGCCAGCTCCGGGACTAGCGGGAGTTCGGATGAGCAGTTCTTC. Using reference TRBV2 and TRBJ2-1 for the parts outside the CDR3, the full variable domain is EPEVTQTPSHQVTQMGQEVILRCVPISNHLYFYWYRQILGQKVEFLVSFYNNEISEKSEIFDDQFSVERPDGSNFTLKIRSTKLEDSAMYFCASSGTSGSSDEQFFGPGTRLTVL.

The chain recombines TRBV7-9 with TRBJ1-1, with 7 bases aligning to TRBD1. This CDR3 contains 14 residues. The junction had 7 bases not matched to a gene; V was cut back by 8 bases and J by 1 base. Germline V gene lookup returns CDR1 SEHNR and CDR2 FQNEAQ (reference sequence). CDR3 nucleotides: TGTGCCAGCGGTGAGACAGGGCAGAACACTGAAGCTTTCTTT. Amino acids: CASGETGQNTEAFF.

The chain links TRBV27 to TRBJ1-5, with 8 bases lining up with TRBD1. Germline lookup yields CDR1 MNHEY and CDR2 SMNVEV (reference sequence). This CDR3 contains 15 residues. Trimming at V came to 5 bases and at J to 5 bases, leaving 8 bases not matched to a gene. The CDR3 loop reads CASSETGEYDQPQHF. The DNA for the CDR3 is TGTGCCAGCAGTGAGACAGGGGAATACGATCAGCCCCAGCATTTT.

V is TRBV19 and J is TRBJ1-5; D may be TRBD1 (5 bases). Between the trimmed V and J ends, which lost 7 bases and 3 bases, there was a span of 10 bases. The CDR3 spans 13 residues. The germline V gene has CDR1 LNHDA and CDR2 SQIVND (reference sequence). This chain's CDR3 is CASNGGANQPQHF. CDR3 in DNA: TGTGCCAGTAACGGTGGGGCCAATCAGCCCCAGCATTTT.

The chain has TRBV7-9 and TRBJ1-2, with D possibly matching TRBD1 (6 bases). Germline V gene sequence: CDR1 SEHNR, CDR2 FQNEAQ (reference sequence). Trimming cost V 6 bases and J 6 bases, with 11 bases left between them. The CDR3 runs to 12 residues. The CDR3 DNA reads TGTGCCAGCAGGCAGGGACAAGATGGCTACACCTTC. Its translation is CASRQGQDGYTF. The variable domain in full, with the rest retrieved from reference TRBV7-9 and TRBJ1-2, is DTGVSQNPRHKITKRGQNVTFRCDPISEHNRLYWYRQTLGQGPEFLTYFQNEAQLEKSRLLSDRFSAERPKGSFSTLEIQRTEQGDSAMYLCASRQGQDGYTFGSGTRLTVV.

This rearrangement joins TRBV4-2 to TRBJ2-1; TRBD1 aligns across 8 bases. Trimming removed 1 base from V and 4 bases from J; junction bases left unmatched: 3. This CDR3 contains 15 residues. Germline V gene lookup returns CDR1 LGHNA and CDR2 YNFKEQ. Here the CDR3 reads CASSQAGTGYNEQFF. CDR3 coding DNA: TGTGCCAGCAGCCAAGCCGGGACAGGATACAATGAGCAGTTCTTC.

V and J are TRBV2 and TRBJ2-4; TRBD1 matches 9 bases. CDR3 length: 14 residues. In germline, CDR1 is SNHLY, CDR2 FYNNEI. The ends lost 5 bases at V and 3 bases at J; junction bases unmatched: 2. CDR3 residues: CASSWTGDKNIQYF. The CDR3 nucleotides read TGTGCCAGCAGTTGGACAGGGGACAAAAACATTCAGTACTTC.

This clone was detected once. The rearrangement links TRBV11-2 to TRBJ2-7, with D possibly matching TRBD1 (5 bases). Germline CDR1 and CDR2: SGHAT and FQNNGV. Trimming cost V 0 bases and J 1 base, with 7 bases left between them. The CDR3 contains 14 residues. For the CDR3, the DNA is TGTGCCAGCAGCTTAGATGCAGGGTCCTACGAGCAGTACTTC. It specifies CASSLDAGSYEQYF.

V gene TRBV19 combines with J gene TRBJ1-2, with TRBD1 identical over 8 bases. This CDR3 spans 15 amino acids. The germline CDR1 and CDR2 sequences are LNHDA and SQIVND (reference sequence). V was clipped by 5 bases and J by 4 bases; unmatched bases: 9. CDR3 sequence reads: CASSPGTGRPYGYTF. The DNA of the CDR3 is TGTGCCAGTAGTCCGGGGACAGGCCGCCCCTATGGCTACACCTTC.

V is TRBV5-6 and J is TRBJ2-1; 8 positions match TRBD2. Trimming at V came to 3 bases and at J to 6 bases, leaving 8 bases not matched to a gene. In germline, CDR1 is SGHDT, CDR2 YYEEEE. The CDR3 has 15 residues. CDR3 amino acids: CASSWDSAGVNEQFF. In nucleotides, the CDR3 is TGTGCCAGCAGCTGGGATTCAGCGGGAGTCAATGAGCAGTTCTTC.